This passage covers 21 T cell receptor beta chains from one sample sequenced in a study of CD8 T cells in ankylosing spondylitis. Their recognized antigens are unknown. Study results and limitations: A motif of under ten highly homologous TCR beta variants was seen as apparently characteristic of ankylosing spondylitis blood.

TCRdb redid the calling of the 5' RACE reads with MiXCR, one entry per CDR3 protein. The sample lists 220,000 or so distinct CDR3 sequences; around 19% were seen once. Sequenced material: blood, either unsorted or a sorted T cell fraction (not recorded which). The receptor source for this set is a male donor with ankylosing spondylitis.

The chain couples TRBV18 to TRBJ1-1, with TRBD1 as a possible D gene (5 bases). In germline, CDR1 is KGHSH, CDR2 LQKENI. The V gene lost 0 bases and the J gene lost 6 bases, with 8 bases spanning the gap. The CDR3 length is 13 residues. CDR3 coding DNA: TGTGCCAGCTCACCACCAGGGGTGGCTGAAGCTTTCTTT. Protein sequence: CASSPPGVAEAFF.

CDR3 in DNA: TGTGCCAGTAGTGATACAGGGGGCCTGGTGAGGGACGAGCAGTACTTC. Its protein is CASSDTGGLVRDEQYF. V usage is TRBV19 and J usage is TRBJ2-7, with 9 bases matching TRBD1. The V gene's germline CDR1 is LNHDA and CDR2 SQIVND (reference sequence). V was pared by 5 bases and J by 5 bases, with 13 bases of the junction left unmatched. This CDR3 spans 16 amino acids. The entire variable domain, with the rest obtained from reference TRBV19 and TRBJ2-7, is as follows: DGGITQSPKYLFRKEGQNVTLSCEQNLNHDAMYWYRQDPGQGLRLIYYSQIVNDFQKGDIAEGYSVSREKKESFPLTVTSAQKNPTAFYLCASSDTGGLVRDEQYFGPGTRLTVT.

This clonotype has only a few counts. The rearrangement uses TRBV2 and TRBJ1-1, with D perhaps TRBD1 (6 bases). The V gene lost 6 bases and the J gene lost 1 base, with 15 bases spanning the gap. CDR3 size: 15 residues. CDR1 SNHLY and CDR2 FYNNEI come from the germline V gene. The CDR3 DNA is TGTGCCAGCAGCTTTGGCCGACAGGCGAACACTGAAGCTTTCTTT. This gives the protein CASSFGRQANTEAFF. Supplemented by reference TRBV2 and TRBJ1-1, the full variable domain reads EPEVTQTPSHQVTQMGQEVILRCVPISNHLYFYWYRQILGQKVEFLVSFYNNEISEKSEIFDDQFSVERPDGSNFTLKIRSTKLEDSAMYFCASSFGRQANTEAFFGQGTRLTVV.

The chain recombines TRBV2 with TRBJ1-6; no clear D. Germline V lookup: CDR1 SNHLY, CDR2 FYNNEI. This CDR3 comprises 15 residues. The V gene lost 1 base and the J gene lost 4 bases, with 8 bases spanning the gap. For the CDR3, the DNA is TGTGCCAGCAGTGAAGGACGGACTTATAATTCACCCCTCCACTTT. It specifies CASSEGRTYNSPLHF.

The V call is TRBV2, the J call TRBJ2-7; 11 bases match TRBD2. Germline loops: CDR1 SNHLY, CDR2 FYNNEI. The ends lost 6 bases at V and 3 bases at J; junction bases unmatched: 4. CDR3 size: 14 residues. CDR3 residues: CASRGLAEHYEQYF. CDR3 DNA: TGTGCCAGCAGGGGACTAGCGGAACACTACGAGCAGTACTTC.

This clonotype turned up a few times. This sequence joins TRBV18 and TRBJ1-1; no reliable D call. V lost 6 bases, J lost 7 bases, and 9 bases lay in between. Germline values: CDR1 KGHSH, CDR2 LQKENI. The CDR3 has 11 residues. CDR3 sequence: CASSGYGEAFF. CDR3 nucleotides: TGTGCCAGCTCCGGGTATGGTGAAGCTTTCTTT.

This clonotype was seen more than once but under ten times. The chain uses TRBV29-1 and TRBJ2-1; TRBD2 might be the D (6 bases). V was pared by 6 bases and J by 7 bases, with 13 bases between. Germline CDR1 and CDR2: SQVTM and ANQGSEA. CDR3 size: 12 residues. CDR3 protein: CSVGDSGNEQFF. The CDR3 DNA reads TGCAGCGTGGGGGACTCGGGTAATGAGCAGTTCTTC.

A few counts support this clonotype. The chain combines TRBV4-1 with TRBJ1-5, with D perhaps TRBD1 (6 bases). This CDR3 is 16 amino acids long. Trimming cost V 0 bases and J 6 bases, with 15 bases left between them. The V gene's germline CDR1 is MGHRA and CDR2 YSYEKL. CDR3 sequence: CASSQDPGGAGQPQHF. DNA of the CDR3: TGCGCCAGCAGCCAAGATCCGGGGGGCGCGGGTCAGCCCCAGCATTTT.

This clonotype was counted many times. V and J are TRBV4-2 and TRBJ2-3; weak D call: TRBD1 (6 bases). The germline CDR1 and CDR2 sequences are LGHNA and YNFKEQ. CDR3 length: 17 residues. The V end lost 0 bases, the J end lost 0 bases, and 13 bases lay between the germline ends. For the CDR3, the DNA is TGTGCCAGCAGCCAAGAACAGGGAACCCTCAGCACAGATACGCAGTATTTT. Amino acid sequence: CASSQEQGTLSTDTQYF.

J is TRBJ2-7 and V is TRBV6-1; 7 bases line up with TRBD2. The CDR3 spans 14 residues. V lost 5 bases to trimming and J lost 5 bases; unmatched junction nucleotides: 9. In germline, CDR1 is MNHNS, CDR2 SASEGT. The CDR3 sequence is CASSIGMGGNEQYF. The CDR3 DNA is TGTGCCAGCAGTATAGGGATGGGAGGGAACGAGCAGTACTTC.

The V and J genes are TRBV4-3 and TRBJ1-4; 7 bases map to TRBD1. The CDR3 length is 15 residues. V gave up 2 bases and J gave up 8 bases; unmatched junction bases: 8. CDR1 is LGHNA and CDR2 is YSLEER in the germline V gene. The CDR3: CASSQSGQREEKLFF. Here the CDR3 DNA reads TGCGCCAGCAGCCAATCGGGACAGAGAGAGGAAAAACTGTTTTTT.

The chain joins TRBV7-6 to TRBJ1-6, with 7 nucleotides matching TRBD1. The CDR3 totals 18 residues. Germline-derived CDR1 and CDR2 are SGHVS and FNYEAQ. The ends lost 1 base at V and 0 bases at J; junction bases unmatched: 6. The CDR3 here is CASSLVAGGGSYNSPLHF. The CDR3 nucleotides read TGTGCCAGCAGCTTAGTGGCAGGGGGAGGCTCCTATAATTCACCCCTCCACTTT.

The chain employs TRBV7-9 and TRBJ2-7, with D tentatively TRBD1 (6 bases). The germline V and J ends were trimmed by 5 bases and 3 bases, with 11 bases remaining between them. Germline lookup yields CDR1 SEHNR and CDR2 FQNEAQ (reference sequence). The CDR3 loop spans 13 amino acids. Here the CDR3 DNA reads TGTGCCAGCAGCAGCACGGGACACTACGAGCAGTACTTC. This encodes CASSSTGHYEQYF.

This clonotype was recorded a few times. The chain recombines TRBV7-2 with TRBJ2-1; D not resolved. This CDR3 region has 13 residues. V lost 0 bases, J lost 8 bases, and 8 bases lay in between. Germline V lookup: CDR1 SGHTA, CDR2 FQGNSA. The CDR3 DNA reads as TGTGCCAGCAGCTTAGCGGCTTCCCATGAGCAGTTCTTC. This encodes CASSLAASHEQFF.

The chain combines TRBV7-9 with TRBJ2-1; TRBD2 agrees at 13 bases. The junction had 7 bases not matched to a gene; V was cut back by 5 bases and J by 6 bases. The CDR3 is 16 amino acids. Germline CDR1 reads SEHNR; CDR2 reads FQNEAQ (reference sequence). The CDR3 nucleotides read TGTGCCAGCAGCCCGACTAGCGGGAGGTTGGGCAATGAGCAGTTCTTC. This translates into CASSPTSGRLGNEQFF.

In its sample, this clonotype was seen many times. The rearrangement links TRBV12-3 or TRBV12-4 to TRBJ2-7, with TRBD2 identical over 14 bases. CDR3 size: 16 residues. Unmatched junction bases numbered 6, after V lost 5 bases and J lost 3 bases. CDR3 region: CASSRGLAGEFYEQYF. The CDR3 bases are TGTGCCAGCAGTCGGGGACTAGCGGGAGAGTTCTACGAGCAGTACTTC.

The V gene is TRBV7-9, the J gene TRBJ2-1; 9 positions match TRBD1. The germline gives CDR1 SEHNR, CDR2 FQNEAQ (reference sequence). The CDR3 contains 13 residues. Losses at the gene ends were 5 bases for V and 9 bases for J; bases not matched to a gene: 5. The CDR3 DNA is TGTGCCAGCAGCGTGGACAGGGGTGGTGAGCAGTTCTTC. Protein sequence: CASSVDRGGEQFF.

This clonotype was counted between two and nine times. CDR3 in amino acids: CASSRRGLAGVSGELFF. In DNA, the CDR3 is TGTGCCAGCAGTCGTAGGGGACTAGCGGGAGTTAGCGGGGAGCTGTTTTTT. The chain joins TRBV12-3 or TRBV12-4 to TRBJ2-2; TRBD2 aligns across 14 bases. The CDR3 loop spans 17 amino acids. V dropped 5 bases and J dropped 7; count of bases not matched to a gene: 9.

This clonotype has just one count. V gene TRBV11-1 combines with J gene TRBJ2-3, with D possibly TRBD2 on 5 matching bases. This CDR3 has 15 residues. Germline V lookup: CDR1 SGHAT, CDR2 FQDESV (reference sequence). Trimming removed 5 bases at V and 5 bases at J, with 17 bases between. The CDR3 spells CASSKTPAGIDTQYF. In DNA form, the CDR3 reads TGTGCCAGCAGCAAGACCCCGGCGGGCATAGATACGCAGTATTTT.

The sample holds a few counts of this clonotype. The chain uses TRBV29-1 and TRBJ2-5, with D possibly being TRBD2 (6 bases). V shed 4 bases and J shed 4 bases, with 13 bases lying between them. This CDR3 contains 13 residues. Germline values: CDR1 SQVTM, CDR2 ANQGSEA. Here the CDR3 DNA reads TGCAGCGTTGTTCGGGAGAACGGAGAGACCCAGTACTTC. It yields the protein CSVVRENGETQYF.

The V and J genes are TRBV20-1 and TRBJ2-7; 9 bases map to TRBD2. Germline V lookup: CDR1 DFQATT, CDR2 SNEGSKA (reference sequence). This CDR3 is 17 amino acids long. Trimming cost V 4 bases and J 3 bases; bases outside gene matches: 16. As DNA, the CDR3 is TGCAGTGCTAAGGACCGGAATAGCGGGAGAGGGCTCTACGAGCAGTACTTC. This sequence encodes CSAKDRNSGRGLYEQYF.